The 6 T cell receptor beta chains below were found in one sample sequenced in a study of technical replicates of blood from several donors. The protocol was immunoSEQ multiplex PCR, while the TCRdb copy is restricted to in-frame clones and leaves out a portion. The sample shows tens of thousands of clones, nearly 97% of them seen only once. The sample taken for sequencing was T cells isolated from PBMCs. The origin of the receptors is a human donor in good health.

The chain's CDR3 is CASSPTSSYNEQFF. The CDR3 DNA is TGTGCCAGCAGTCCCACGAGCTCCTACAATGAGCAGTTCTTC. The chain employs TRBV2 and TRBJ2-1; D is unresolved. Trimming shortened V by 5 bases and J by 0 bases, and 8 bases separated the two germline ends. This CDR3 is built from 14 residues. CDR1 is SNHLY, CDR2 FYNNEI, per germline. The whole variable domain, remainder taken from reference TRBV2 and TRBJ2-1, is EPEVTQTPSHQVTQMGQEVILRCVPISNHLYFYWYRQILGQKVEFLVSFYNNEISEKSEIFDDQFSVERPDGSNFTLKIRSTKLEDSAMYFCASSPTSSYNEQFFGPGTRLTVL.

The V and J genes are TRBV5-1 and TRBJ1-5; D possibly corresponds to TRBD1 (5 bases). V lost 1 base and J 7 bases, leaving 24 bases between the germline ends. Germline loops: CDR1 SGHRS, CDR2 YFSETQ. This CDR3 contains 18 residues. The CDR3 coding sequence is TGCGCCAGCAGCTTGTCCTTTCCCCCGCGCAGGGCAGGGCAGCCCCAGCATTTT. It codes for CASSLSFPPRRAGQPQHF.

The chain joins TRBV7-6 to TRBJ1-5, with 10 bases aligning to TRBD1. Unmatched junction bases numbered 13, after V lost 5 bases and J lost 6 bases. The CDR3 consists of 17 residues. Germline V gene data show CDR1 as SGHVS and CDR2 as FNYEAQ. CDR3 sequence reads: CASSPRQGADVFQPQHF. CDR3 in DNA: TGTGCCAGCAGCCCTCGACAGGGGGCCGATGTTTTTCAGCCCCAGCATTTT.

CDR3 DNA: TGTGCCAGTAGTACCGGGACTAGCGGGAGGGCCGGTCGGGAGACCCAGTACTTC. Its translation: CASSTGTSGRAGRETQYF. The genes are TRBV19 and TRBJ2-5; 16 positions match TRBD2. V shed 4 bases, J shed 5 bases, and the junction held 10 bases outside the gene matches. Germline CDR1 LNHDA, CDR2 SQIVND (reference sequence). The CDR3 length is 18 residues.

The CDR3 DNA is TGTGCCAGCAGGGGGAGCCTCGGGACTGGAAACACCATATATTTT. Translation: CASRGSLGTGNTIYF. The V gene is TRBV2, the J gene TRBJ1-3; no clear D. Germline lookup yields CDR1 SNHLY and CDR2 FYNNEI. This CDR3 is built from 15 residues. With 6 bases removed from V and 2 bases from J, the gap between germline ends came to 14 bases.

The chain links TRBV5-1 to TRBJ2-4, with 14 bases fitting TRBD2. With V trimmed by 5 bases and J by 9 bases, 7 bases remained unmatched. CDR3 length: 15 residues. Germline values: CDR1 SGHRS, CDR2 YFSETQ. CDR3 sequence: CASSLGTSGGSIQYF. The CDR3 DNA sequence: TGCGCCAGCAGTTTAGGGACTAGCGGGGGCAGCATTCAGTACTTC.